The 16 T cell receptor beta chains below were found in one sample sequenced in a study of glioma-infiltrating T cells after dendritic cell vaccination. Time point in this sample: after dendritic cell vaccination, including at tumor progression/relapse. Method: immunoSEQ multiplex PCR; TCRdb's copy keeps in-frame clones and lacks some. The data show approximately 50,000 clones, approximately 91% seen once. The starting material was blood, obtained after dendritic cell vaccination. Every receptor here comes from a human donor with glioblastoma.

This clone was detected a few times. The genes are TRBV10-3 and TRBJ1-1, with TRBD1 as a possible D gene (6 bases). Trimming left V 5 bases short and J 6 bases short, with 7 bases between. This CDR3 spans 11 amino acids. In germline, CDR1 is ENHRY, CDR2 SYGVKD. This chain's CDR3 is CAISQGSEAFF. In nucleotides, the CDR3 is TGTGCCATCAGTCAGGGGTCTGAAGCTTTCTTT.

This clone was seen only once. The genes are TRBV19 and TRBJ2-7; 7 positions match TRBD1. The trim removed 9 bases at V and 0 bases at J, leaving 14 bases unmatched. The CDR3 has 16 amino acids. CDR1 is LNHDA and CDR2 is SQIVND in the germline V gene (reference sequence). CDR3 residues: CASSSPGTAGSYEQYF. The CDR3 DNA follows: TGTGCCAGCTCCAGTCCCGGGACAGCCGGCTCCTACGAGCAGTACTTC.

The rearrangement joins TRBV7-2 to TRBJ2-7; no firm D call. The CDR3 runs to 15 residues. CDR1 is SGHTA and CDR2 is FQGNSA in the germline V gene. Trimming removed 0 bases at V and 3 bases at J, with 12 bases between. The CDR3 here is CASSLATSSGYEQYF. The CDR3 bases are TGTGCCAGCAGCTTAGCGACGTCTAGTGGCTACGAGCAGTACTTC.

The CDR3, as DNA: TGTGCCAGCAGCCTAGGGACAATGAACACTGAAGCTTTCTTT. Protein: CASSLGTMNTEAFF. The chain employs TRBV7-9 and TRBJ1-1, with D possibly TRBD1 on 6 matching bases. Per germline, CDR1 SEHNR and CDR2 FQNEAQ (reference sequence). The V and J ends lost 5 bases and 0 bases respectively, with 10 bases between them. The CDR3 covers 14 residues.

The chain employs TRBV4-2 and TRBJ2-7, with 8 bases identical to TRBD2. V trimming: 1 base; J trimming: 2 bases; junction bases outside the gene matches: 4. The CDR3 consists of 15 residues. Germline loops: CDR1 LGHNA, CDR2 YNFKEQ. The CDR3 DNA sequence: TGTGCCAGCAGCCAAGCTCTTAGCGGGACCTACGAGCAGTACTTC. Protein: CASSQALSGTYEQYF.

The rearrangement uses TRBV2 and TRBJ1-1; possible D gene TRBD1, 6 bases. In germline, CDR1 is SNHLY, CDR2 FYNNEI. The CDR3 extends over 13 amino acids. Trimming took off 6 bases at V and 1 base at J, with 9 bases between the two ends. This CDR3 is CASSRTENTEAFF. The CDR3 DNA reads as TGTGCCAGCAGCCGGACAGAGAACACTGAAGCTTTCTTT.

The chain links TRBV27 to TRBJ2-5, with 8 bases fitting TRBD1. The CDR3 contains 16 residues. CDR1 MNHEY and CDR2 SMNVEV come from the germline V gene (reference sequence). Trimming removed 6 bases from V and 1 base from J; junction bases left unmatched: 10. Here the CDR3 reads CASRPIGQGGQETQYF. The CDR3 DNA reads TGTGCCAGCAGACCGATAGGACAGGGCGGCCAAGAGACCCAGTACTTC.

This chain links TRBV6-4 with TRBJ1-3; D unclear. Germline assignment: CDR1 MRHNA and CDR2 SNTAGT. The CDR3 is made up of 14 amino acids. Trimming took off 10 bases at V and 0 bases at J, with 13 bases between the two ends. The CDR3 here is CAKEEGYSGNTIYF. Here the CDR3 DNA reads TGTGCCAAAGAGGAGGGCTACTCTGGAAACACCATATATTTT.

The genes are TRBV4-1 and TRBJ1-5; TRBD1 might be the D (6 bases). CDR3 length: 16 amino acids. Germline values: CDR1 MGHRA, CDR2 YSYEKL. Trimming stripped 1 base from V and 4 bases from J, with 14 bases between. The DNA for the CDR3 is TGCGCCAGCAGCCAAGTTTCTGGGGGCCAAAATCAGCCCCAGCATTTT. Translated: CASSQVSGGQNQPQHF.

The V call is TRBV14, the J call TRBJ2-2, with a tentative D call TRBD1 (8 bases). The CDR3 consists of 18 residues. The germline V gene has CDR1 SGHDN and CDR2 FVKESK. Trimming removed 1 base at V and 4 bases at J, with 19 bases between. In DNA form, the CDR3 reads TGTGCCAGCAGCCAAGCCCGCCAGACAGGGGAGGGCACCGGGGAGCTGTTTTTT. Encoded protein: CASSQARQTGEGTGELFF.

The DNA for the CDR3 is TGTGCCAGCAGCTTAACCGGGACAGGGACTTACTACGAGCAGTACTTC. Translated: CASSLTGTGTYYEQYF. The rearrangement uses TRBV27 and TRBJ2-7; 9 bases agree with TRBD1. This CDR3 is built from 16 residues. Germline V gene sequence: CDR1 MNHEY, CDR2 SMNVEV (reference sequence). V dropped 6 bases and J dropped 3; count of bases not matched to a gene: 12.

This clone was detected only a few times. The chain recombines TRBV10-3 with TRBJ2-7, with D perhaps matching TRBD2 (5 bases). V dropped 3 bases and J dropped 2 bases, with 14 bases sitting between them. This CDR3 region has 15 residues. Looked up from germline, CDR1 is ENHRY and CDR2 is SYGVKD. The CDR3 here is CAISESSGITYEQYF. The CDR3 DNA is TGTGCCATCAGTGAAAGCTCGGGAATCACCTACGAGCAGTACTTC.

Written as DNA, the CDR3 is TGCGCCAGCAGCCCCAACAGGGGCACAGATACGCAGTATTTT. This gives the protein CASSPNRGTDTQYF. This chain connects TRBV4-1 to TRBJ2-3, with D possibly being TRBD1 (6 bases). V was clipped by 4 bases and J by 1 base, with 9 bases between them. Per germline, CDR1 MGHRA and CDR2 YSYEKL. This CDR3 comprises 14 residues.

The rearrangement uses TRBV28 and TRBJ1-4; D is undetermined. This CDR3 region has 16 residues. Germline V gene lookup returns CDR1 MDHEN and CDR2 SYDVKM. V dropped 5 bases and J dropped 5 bases, with 18 bases sitting between them. The CDR3 protein is CASSPLGLTWNEKLFF. The CDR3 bases are TGTGCCAGCAGTCCCCTCGGACTCACCTGGAATGAAAAACTGTTTTTT.

This chain connects TRBV27 to TRBJ1-1, with TRBD1 matching over 8 bases. The CDR3 contains 14 residues. The trim removed 2 bases at V and 6 bases at J, leaving 5 bases unmatched. Germline CDR1 is MNHEY and CDR2 is SMNVEV (reference sequence). Here the CDR3 reads CASSLNRGRAEAFF. The DNA for the CDR3 is TGTGCCAGCAGTTTAAACAGGGGGAGGGCTGAAGCTTTCTTT.

The chain carries TRBV18 and TRBJ1-2, with TRBD1 identical over 11 bases. Germline assignment: CDR1 KGHSH and CDR2 LQKENI. The junction had 9 bases not matched to a gene; V was cut back by 7 bases and J by 8 bases. The CDR3 loop spans 14 amino acids. DNA for the CDR3: TGTGCCAGCTTCCTGGACAGGGGGCAAGGCGGCTACACCTTC. Translating gives CASFLDRGQGGYTF. Complete variable domain (other parts from reference TRBV18 and TRBJ1-2): NAGVMQNPRHLVRRRGQEARLRCSPMKGHSHVYWYRQLPEEGLKFMVYLQKENIIDESGMPKERFSAEFPKEGPSILRIQQVVRGDSAAYFCASFLDRGQGGYTFGSGTRLTVV.